The text below deals with one TCR beta chain. The target antigen is unknown. One end of the junction does not line up with germline, which may come from a read error. On the basis of clinical symptoms, serum thyroxine and TRAb, thyroid ultrasound and orbital computed tomography, diagnoses were made. Over 8 ml fresh peripheral blood yielded the PBMCs. This specimen belongs to a study of T cells in Graves' hyperthyroidism and ophthalmopathy. The TCR beta CDR3 regions underwent amplification using RNA transcripts as the source. Using the HTBI primer set, a first-round RT-PCR was run on the TCR CDR3. TCRdb independently ran MiXCR on the multiplex PCR reads; one entry per CDR3 protein. The data hold approximately 600,000 distinct CDR3 sequences, with 12% to 15% observed a single time. The CDR3 loop spans 16 amino acids. Germline V gene lookup returns CDR1 MGHRA and CDR2 YSYEKL. General study results and limits: Among thyroid clonotypes expanded above 0.001, most also appeared in blood. The model's output predicted ophthalmopathy at a median of around 6.9 months prior to onset.

The origin of this receptor is a woman aged 18 to 35 with Graves' ophthalmopathy. The rearrangement links TRBV4-1 to TRBJ2-7; the match to TRBD2 covers 7 bases. Sequenced sample: blood. As DNA, the CDR3 is TGCGCCAGCAGCCGGGTGAAACTAGCGTTCTCCTACGGGCAGTACTTC. Protein: CASSRVKLAFSYGQYF.